This T cell receptor beta chain was identified in a study of T-cell reconstitution after alpha-beta-depleted transplantation in children. The CDR3 loop spans 13 amino acids. Germline V gene lookup returns CDR1 DFQATT and CDR2 SNEGSKA (reference sequence). Trimming took 6 bases from V and 5 from J, leaving 17 bases between them. TCRbeta library preparation incorporated unique molecular identifiers. TCRdb analysed the PCR reads with MiXCR anew, one entry per CDR3 protein. The table records 7,900 or so distinct CDR3 sequences, roughly 30% of them present only once. General study findings and limits: Once a year had passed after transplant, T-cell counts and diversity came mostly from newly produced T cells.

In its sample, this clonotype ranks as medium-sized. Antigen unknown. The V call is TRBV20-1, the J call TRBJ2-7; D might be TRBD1 (5 bases). Sequences were derived from peripheral blood, sampled 60 days after TCRalphabeta/CD19-depleted stem cell transplant. The receptor was derived from a boy under two years old who had a stem cell transplant for SCID, so the T cells may come from the graft donor. The CDR3 nucleotides are TGCAGTGCCCGGACGGATTTAGGGGACGAGCAGTACTTC. Amino acid sequence: CSARTDLGDEQYF.